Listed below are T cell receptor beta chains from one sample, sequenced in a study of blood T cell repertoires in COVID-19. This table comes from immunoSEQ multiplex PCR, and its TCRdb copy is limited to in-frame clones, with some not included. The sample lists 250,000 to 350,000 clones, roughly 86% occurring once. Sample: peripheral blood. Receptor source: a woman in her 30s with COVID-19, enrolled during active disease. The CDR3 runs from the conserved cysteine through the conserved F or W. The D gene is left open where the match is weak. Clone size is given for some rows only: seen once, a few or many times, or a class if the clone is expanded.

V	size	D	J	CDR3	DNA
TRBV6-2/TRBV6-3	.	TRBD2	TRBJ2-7	CASSYGLAAISYEQYF	TGTGCCAGCAGTTACGGACTAGCGGCCATCTCCTACGAGCAGTACTTC
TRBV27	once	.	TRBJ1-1	CASSLYRATEAFF	TGTGCCAGCAGTTTATACAGGGCCACTGAAGCTTTCTTT
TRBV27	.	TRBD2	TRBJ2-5	CASSLAGLAGETQYF	TGTGCCAGCAGTTTGGCAGGACTAGCGGGAGAGACCCAGTACTTC
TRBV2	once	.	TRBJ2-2	CASSAFLRIANTGELFF	TGTGCCAGCAGTGCTTTTTTGCGGATAGCGAACACCGGGGAGCTGTTTTTT
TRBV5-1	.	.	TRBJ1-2	CASSLEGANYGYTF	TGCGCCAGCAGCTTGGAGGGAGCTAACTATGGCTACACCTTC
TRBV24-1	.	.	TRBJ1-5	CATSEARGWPQHF	TGTGCCACCAGTGAGGCCAGGGGATGGCCCCAGCATTTT
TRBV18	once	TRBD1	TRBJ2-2	CASSSTGVGTGELFF	TGTGCCAGCTCATCCACAGGGGTTGGCACCGGGGAGCTGTTTTTT
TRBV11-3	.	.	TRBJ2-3	CASSLDRQVLTDTQYF	TGTGCCAGCAGCTTAGACCGACAGGTTCTCACAGATACGCAGTATTTT
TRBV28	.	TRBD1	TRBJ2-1	CASSHPGQRVDNEQFF	TGTGCCAGCAGTCATCCGGGACAGAGGGTCGACAATGAGCAGTTCTTC
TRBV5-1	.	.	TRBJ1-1	CASSLESEMNTEAFF	TGCGCCAGCAGCTTGGAGTCAGAAATGAACACTGAAGCTTTCTTT
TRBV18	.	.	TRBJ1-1	CASLRTEMNTEAFF	TGTGCCAGCTTAAGGACAGAAATGAACACTGAAGCTTTCTTT
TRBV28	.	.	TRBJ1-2	CASSFFGEAYGYTF	TGTGCCAGCAGTTTTTTTGGGGAGGCCTATGGCTACACCTTC
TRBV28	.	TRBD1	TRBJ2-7	CASSFGQGLEQYF	TGTGCCAGCAGTTTTGGACAGGGGCTCGAGCAGTACTTC
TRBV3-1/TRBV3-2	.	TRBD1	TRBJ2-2	CASSQILGQGINGELFF	TGTGCCAGCAGCCAAATCTTGGGACAGGGGATTAACGGGGAGCTGTTTTTT
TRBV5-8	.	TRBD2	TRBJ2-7	CASSLMGLAAGGPDEQYF	TGTGCCAGCAGCTTGATGGGCTTGGCAGCGGGAGGGCCAGACGAGCAGTACTTC
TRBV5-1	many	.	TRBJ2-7	CASSLSTNYEQYF	TGCGCCAGCAGCTTGTCGACTAATTACGAGCAGTACTTC
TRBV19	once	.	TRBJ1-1	CASSIRRGEGRSTEAFF	TGTGCCAGTAGTATTAGGAGGGGGGAGGGAAGATCCACTGAAGCTTTCTTT
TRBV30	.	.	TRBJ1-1	CAWRGRGNTEAFF	TGTGCCTGGAGGGGGCGCGGGAACACTGAAGCTTTCTTT
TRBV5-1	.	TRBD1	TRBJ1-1	CASSLGGQGGTEAFF	TGCGCCAGCAGCCTAGGAGGACAGGGGGGGACTGAAGCTTTCTTT
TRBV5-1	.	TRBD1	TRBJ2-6	CASTLLTGDSGANVLTF	TGCGCCAGCACCCTACTGACAGGGGACTCTGGGGCCAACGTCCTGACTTTC
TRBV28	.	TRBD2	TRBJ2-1	CASRGGWDEQFF	TGTGCCAGCCGGGGGGGTTGGGATGAGCAGTTCTTC
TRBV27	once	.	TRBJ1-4	CASTHRTGPAGEKLFF	TGTGCCAGCACCCATAGAACAGGGCCAGCAGGGGAAAAACTGTTTTTT
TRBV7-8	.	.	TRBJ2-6	CASSTPGHIISGANVLTF	TGTGCCAGCAGTACCCCGGGACACATCATCTCTGGGGCCAACGTCCTGACTTTC
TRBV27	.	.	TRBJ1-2	CASSLAGSQGYTF	TGTGCCAGCAGTTTAGCAGGGTCTCAAGGCTACACCTTC
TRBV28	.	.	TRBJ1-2	CASRVTGGGYTF	TGTGCCAGCAGGGTTACAGGTGGCGGCTACACCTTC
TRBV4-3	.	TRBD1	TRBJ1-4	CASKLNTGVTEKLFF	TGCGCCAGCAAGCTAAATACAGGGGTGACGGAAAAACTGTTTTTT
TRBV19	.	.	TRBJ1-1	CASSIKGVNTEAFF	TGTGCCAGTAGTATCAAGGGGGTGAACACTGAAGCTTTCTTT
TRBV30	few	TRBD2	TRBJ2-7	CAWSLAGNEQYF	TGTGCCTGGAGTTTAGCGGGGAATGAGCAGTACTTC
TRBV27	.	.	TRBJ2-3	CASSLSRTDTQYF	TGTGCCAGCAGTTTATCCCGCACTGATACGCAGTATTTT
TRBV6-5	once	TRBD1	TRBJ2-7	CASTAQGVYEQYF	TGTGCCAGCACCGCCCAGGGGGTATACGAGCAGTACTTC
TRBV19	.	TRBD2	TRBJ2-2	CASSGGGPPGELFF	TGTGCCAGTAGTGGGGGAGGGCCCCCCGGGGAGCTGTTTTTT
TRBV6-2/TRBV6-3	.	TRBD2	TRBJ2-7	CASSYRGTSGSYEQYF	TGTGCCAGCAGTTACCGCGGGACTAGCGGTTCCTACGAGCAGTACTTC
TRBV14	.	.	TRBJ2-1	CASSQDHGSEQFF	TGTGCCAGCAGCCAAGACCACGGTAGTGAGCAGTTCTTC
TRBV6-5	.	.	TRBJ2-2	CASRDYTGELFF	TGTGCCAGCAGAGACTACACCGGGGAGCTGTTTTTT
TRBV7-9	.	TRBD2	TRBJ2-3	CASSVTSGGQDTQYF	TGTGCCAGCAGCGTGACTAGCGGGGGCCAAGATACGCAGTATTTT
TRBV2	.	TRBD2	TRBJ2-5	CASLPGTSQETQYF	TGTGCCAGCCTGCCTGGGACTAGCCAAGAGACCCAGTACTTC